A single sample gave rise to the 22 T cell receptor beta chains below, sequenced in a study of glioma-infiltrating T cells after dendritic cell vaccination. Method: immunoSEQ multiplex PCR; TCRdb's copy keeps in-frame clones and lacks some. The sample consists of roughly 85,000 clones, 85% of them appearing once. Time point in this sample: after dendritic cell vaccination, including at tumor progression/relapse. The sequenced sample was blood, obtained after dendritic cell vaccination. The receptors derive from a human donor with glioblastoma.

The chain links TRBV5-1 to TRBJ2-3; TRBD2 matches at 10 bases. V trimming: 0 bases; J trimming: 5 bases; junction bases outside the gene matches: 9. The germline V gene has CDR1 SGHRS and CDR2 YFSETQ. The CDR3 runs 17 residues. As DNA, the CDR3 is TGCGCCAGCAGCTTGGTAGCGGGGGGTCTTCCGGGAGATACGCAGTATTTT. Translating gives CASSLVAGGLPGDTQYF.

This chain joins TRBV19 and TRBJ2-1, with 10 bases aligning to TRBD2. CDR3 length: 13 amino acids. The V gene's germline CDR1 is LNHDA and CDR2 SQIVND (reference sequence). V lost 6 bases to trimming and J lost 9 bases; unmatched junction nucleotides: 5. The CDR3 loop is CASRVAGGTEQFF. The CDR3 DNA follows: TGTGCCAGTAGAGTAGCGGGAGGAACTGAGCAGTTCTTC.

The genes are TRBV11-2 and TRBJ2-7; TRBD1 agrees at 10 bases. The CDR3 is made up of 14 amino acids. Germline CDR1 and CDR2: SGHAT and FQNNGV. V shed 4 bases and J 4 bases; nucleotides not matched to a gene: 4. CDR3 residues: CASSSGQGSYEQYF. The CDR3 DNA is TGTGCCAGCAGCTCGGGACAGGGGTCTTACGAGCAGTACTTC.

This chain connects TRBV5-4 to TRBJ2-1; 9 positions agree with TRBD2. After removal of 4 bases from V and 8 bases from J, the junction contained 7 bases not matched to a gene. Germline V gives CDR1 SGHNT, CDR2 YYREEE (reference sequence). The CDR3 length is 14 residues. CDR3: CASSPSGLAYEQFF. CDR3 DNA sequence: TGTGCCAGCAGCCCCTCGGGACTAGCCTATGAGCAGTTCTTC.

The chain carries TRBV2 and TRBJ1-2; the match to TRBD1 covers 10 bases. CDR3 length: 14 amino acids. Germline V gene lookup returns CDR1 SNHLY and CDR2 FYNNEI. J gave up 4 bases and V 6 bases, and 5 bases lay outside the gene matches. The CDR3 protein is CASRETGGSYGYTF. CDR3 sequence (DNA): TGTGCCAGCAGGGAGACAGGGGGCAGCTATGGCTACACCTTC.

The rearrangement links TRBV6-1 to TRBJ1-4; D is possibly TRBD1 (5 bases). Trimming pared 7 bases from V and 0 bases from J, leaving 12 bases between. Germline-derived CDR1 and CDR2 are MNHNS and SASEGT. The CDR3 covers 15 residues. This CDR3 reads CASMQGETTNEKLFF. The CDR3, as DNA: TGTGCCAGCATGCAGGGCGAGACAACTAATGAAAAACTGTTTTTT.

V usage is TRBV5-4 and J usage is TRBJ2-1; possibly TRBD2 for D (6 bases). The germline V gene has CDR1 SGHNT and CDR2 YYREEE (reference sequence). The CDR3 has 15 residues. V dropped 0 bases and J dropped 4 bases, with 11 bases sitting between them. In DNA form, the CDR3 reads TGTGCCAGCAGCTTGGGCGGGGCAAAATACAATGAGCAGTTCTTC. As protein: CASSLGGAKYNEQFF. Supplemented by reference TRBV5-4 and TRBJ2-1, the full variable domain reads ETGVTQSPTHLIKTRGQQVTLRCSSQSGHNTVSWYQQALGQGPQFIFQYYREEENGRGNFPPRFSGLQFPNYSSELNVNALELDDSALYLCASSLGGAKYNEQFFGPGTRLTVL.

This chain joins TRBV19 and TRBJ1-2; maybe TRBD1 (6 bases). The germline gives CDR1 LNHDA, CDR2 SQIVND (reference sequence). Trimming removed 3 bases from V and 4 bases from J, with 18 bases in between. The CDR3 is 16 amino acids. The CDR3 loop is CASSILSGTQPYGYTF. The CDR3 DNA follows: TGTGCCAGTAGTATTCTTTCCGGGACACAACCCTATGGCTACACCTTC. The full variable domain, its missing parts supplied by reference TRBV19 and TRBJ1-2, is DGGITQSPKYLFRKEGQNVTLSCEQNLNHDAMYWYRQDPGQGLRLIYYSQIVNDFQKGDIAEGYSVSREKKESFPLTVTSAQKNPTAFYLCASSILSGTQPYGYTFGSGTRLTVV.

The rearrangement links TRBV5-1 to TRBJ2-7, with 8 bases matching TRBD1. Germline trimming cut 4 bases from V and 4 bases from J; bases unmatched to any gene: 10. The CDR3 spans 15 residues. Germline V gene sequence: CDR1 SGHRS, CDR2 YFSETQ. The CDR3 nucleotides are TGCGCCAGCAGCCAAGGCAGGGGGCAGTCATACGAGCAGTACTTC. This sequence encodes CASSQGRGQSYEQYF. Combining the CDR3 with reference TRBV5-1 and TRBJ2-7 gives the whole variable domain KAGVTQTPRYLIKTRGQQVTLSCSPISGHRSVSWYQQTPGQGLQFLFEYFSETQRNKGNFPGRFSGRQFSNSRSEMNVSTLELGDSALYLCASSQGRGQSYEQYFGPGTRLTVT.

V is TRBV19 and J is TRBJ1-5; TRBD1 matches 7 bases. V lost 8 bases and J lost 3; bases outside the gene matches: 4. In germline, CDR1 is LNHDA, CDR2 SQIVND (reference sequence). The CDR3 spans 13 residues. The CDR3 reads CASSGTDNQPQHF. CDR3 coding DNA: TGTGCCAGTTCCGGGACAGACAATCAGCCCCAGCATTTT.

The chain has TRBV28 and TRBJ1-1; D uncertain. Trimming took off 7 bases at V and 4 bases at J, with 16 bases between the two ends. Germline lookup yields CDR1 MDHEN and CDR2 SYDVKM. The CDR3 totals 14 residues. The CDR3 spells CASKVSRGGTEAFF. The CDR3 nucleotides read TGTGCCAGCAAGGTGTCCCGGGGTGGCACTGAAGCTTTCTTT.

The chain joins TRBV5-6 to TRBJ1-2; D ambiguous. Germline V gives CDR1 SGHDT, CDR2 YYEEEE. The V and J ends lost 4 bases and 7 bases respectively, with 17 bases between them. This CDR3 region has 14 residues. The CDR3 nucleotides are TGTGCCAGCAGCCCGCCGGGAGCCCCGCCTGGCTACACCTTC. This encodes CASSPPGAPPGYTF.

The chain links TRBV5-4 to TRBJ2-7, with 9 bases identical to TRBD2. The CDR3 has 14 amino acids. V was clipped by 4 bases and J by 2 bases; unmatched bases: 4. The germline CDR1 and CDR2 sequences are SGHNT and YYREEE (reference sequence). The CDR3, as DNA: TGTGCCAGCAGCCCCGCTAGCGGGGCCTACGAGCAGTACTTC. It is translated as CASSPASGAYEQYF.

The CDR3 DNA reads as TGTGCCAGCCTGGGACTTACCTACAATGAGCAGTTCTTC. The encoded protein is CASLGLTYNEQFF. V and J are TRBV2 and TRBJ2-1; D is perhaps TRBD2 (6 bases). From germline, CDR1 is SNHLY and CDR2 FYNNEI. CDR3 size: 13 residues. The ends were cut back, 8 bases at V and 2 bases at J, with 10 bases in the middle.

The rearrangement joins TRBV2 to TRBJ2-7; D remains ambiguous. The CDR3 covers 14 residues. V lost 7 bases, J lost 0 bases, and 13 bases lay in between. Germline V gene data show CDR1 as SNHLY and CDR2 as FYNNEI. The DNA of the CDR3 is TGTGCCAGCATGAGGCCACCTAACTCCTACGAGCAGTACTTC. Its protein product is CASMRPPNSYEQYF.

This chain uses TRBV7-9 with TRBJ2-7; D gene unclear. Trimming removed 4 bases at V and 7 bases at J, with 14 bases between. The germline V gene encodes CDR1 SEHNR and CDR2 FQNEAQ (reference sequence). This CDR3 contains 13 residues. The DNA for the CDR3 is TGTGCCAGCAGCTCGTCAGGTGTCTTGGAGCAGTACTTC. This encodes CASSSSGVLEQYF. Together with reference TRBV7-9 and TRBJ2-7, the CDR3 gives the full variable domain: DTGVSQNPRHKITKRGQNVTFRCDPISEHNRLYWYRQTLGQGPEFLTYFQNEAQLEKSRLLSDRFSAERPKGSFSTLEIQRTEQGDSAMYLCASSSSGVLEQYFGPGTRLTVT.

The chain links TRBV6-5 to TRBJ1-1, with 7 bases identical to TRBD1. The CDR3 runs 14 residues. V lost 2 bases, J lost 6 bases, and 6 bases stayed unmatched. The germline V gene encodes CDR1 MNHEY and CDR2 SVGAGI. CDR3 bases: TGTGCCAGCAGTTACCCAGGGCAGGGGGCTGAAGCTTTCTTT. Translated: CASSYPGQGAEAFF.

V and J are TRBV7-3 and TRBJ2-2, with D tentatively TRBD1 (6 bases). Germline V gene lookup returns CDR1 SGHTA and CDR2 FQGTGA. The CDR3 consists of 15 residues. V lost 5 bases and J 1 base, leaving 11 bases between the germline ends. In DNA, the CDR3 is TGTGCCAGCAGCGTCAAACAGGGGAACACCGGGGAGCTGTTTTTT. Encoded protein: CASSVKQGNTGELFF.

The J gene is TRBJ2-4, the V gene TRBV4-3, with 9 bases lining up with TRBD1. The CDR3 consists of 14 residues. Trimming at V came to 4 bases and at J to 6 bases, leaving 4 bases not matched to a gene. Germline loops: CDR1 LGHNA, CDR2 YSLEER. CDR3 sequence (DNA): TGCGCCAGCAGCCTATTACAGGGGGCAAACATTCAGTACTTC. This encodes CASSLLQGANIQYF.

The rearrangement links TRBV2 to TRBJ2-7; a possible D gene is TRBD1 (7 bases). Per the germline V gene, CDR1 is SNHLY and CDR2 is FYNNEI. Trimming shortened V by 4 bases and J by 7 bases, and 26 bases separated the two germline ends. The CDR3 loop spans 17 amino acids. The CDR3 sequence: CASSVARRGTVRLEQYF. CDR3 nucleotides: TGTGCCAGCAGTGTAGCCCGTCGGGGGACAGTACGTTTGGAGCAGTACTTC.

The CDR3 sequence is CASSLSLPGGYEQYF. CDR3 coding DNA: TGTGCCAGCAGTTTATCGCTCCCAGGGGGCTACGAGCAGTACTTC. The rearrangement uses TRBV27 and TRBJ2-7, with 7 bases identical to TRBD1. The CDR3 runs 15 residues. The V gene end was trimmed by 0 bases and the J gene end by 3 bases; junction bases not matched to a gene: 5. Per the germline V gene, CDR1 is MNHEY and CDR2 is SMNVEV (reference sequence).

The CDR3 DNA sequence: TGTGCCAGCAGGGGAAGCGGGAGTTTCTACGAGCAGTACTTC. It codes for CASRGSGSFYEQYF. V gene TRBV2 combines with J gene TRBJ2-7; 8 nucleotides match TRBD2. Germline loops: CDR1 SNHLY, CDR2 FYNNEI. This CDR3 region has 14 residues. Trimming cost V 6 bases and J 3 bases; bases outside gene matches: 7.